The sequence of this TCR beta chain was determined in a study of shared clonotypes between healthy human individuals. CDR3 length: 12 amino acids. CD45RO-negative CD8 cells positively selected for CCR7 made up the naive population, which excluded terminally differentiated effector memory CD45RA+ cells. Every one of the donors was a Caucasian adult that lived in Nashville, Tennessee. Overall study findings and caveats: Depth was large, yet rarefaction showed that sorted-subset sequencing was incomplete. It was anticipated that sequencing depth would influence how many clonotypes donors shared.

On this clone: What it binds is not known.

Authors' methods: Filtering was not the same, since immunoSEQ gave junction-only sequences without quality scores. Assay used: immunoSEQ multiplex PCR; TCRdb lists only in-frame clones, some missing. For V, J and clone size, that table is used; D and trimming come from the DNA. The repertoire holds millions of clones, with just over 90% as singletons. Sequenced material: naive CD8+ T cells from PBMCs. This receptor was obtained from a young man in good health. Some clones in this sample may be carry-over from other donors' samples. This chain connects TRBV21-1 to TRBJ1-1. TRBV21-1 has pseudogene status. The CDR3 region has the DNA TGTGCCAGCAGCAAAGTGGGCACTGAAGCTTTCTTT. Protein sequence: CASSKVGTEAFF.